Reported below is one T cell receptor (beta chain). This entry comes from a study of T cell responses to AZD1222 COVID-19 vaccine. Clones were read by immunoSEQ multiplex PCR, and TCRdb kept only the in-frame ones, dropping some. Of about 150,000 clones in the sample, roughly nine tenths were seen once. The sequences come from peripheral blood, collected 28 days after the second AZD1222 dose. The receptor comes from an adult who received the AZD1222 COVID-19 vaccine.

The CDR3 bases are TGTGCCACCGGACTAGCGGGTGTGAGGAATACGCAGTATTTT. It translates to CATGLAGVRNTQYF. This sequence joins TRBV6-5 and TRBJ2-3, with 11 bases fitting TRBD2. CDR1 is MNHEY and CDR2 is SVGAGI in the germline V gene. V lost 10 bases to trimming and J lost 7 bases; unmatched junction nucleotides: 10. The CDR3 spans 14 residues.